This record concerns one T cell receptor (beta chain) sequence. What it binds is unknown. The data derive from a study of identical twins. Findings and caveats of the study: Twin sharing of out-of-frame TCR alpha was underestimated by models in monozygotic pairs. Insertion counts were lower in abundant cord blood beta clonotypes, a trend that memory repertoires did not show. Conclusions were drawn cross-sectionally by statistical analysis, without following the same donors.

A universal primer site was added by template switching, and unique molecular identifiers were carried by the cDNA. TCRdb processed the 5' RACE reads anew with MiXCR; each CDR3 protein has one entry. The table lists 1.5 million to 2 million distinct CDR3 sequences, under 35% of them singletons. Sequencing was performed on cord blood. This clonotype was sampled from a newborn girl in good health.

DNA of the CDR3: TGTGCCAGCAGTCGCTGGGGGGCTGAAGCTTTCTTT. Translating it yields CASSRWGAEAFF. The V and J genes are TRBV12-3 or TRBV12-4 and TRBJ1-1; possible D gene TRBD1, 5 bases. Trimming took off 5 bases at V and 6 bases at J, with 10 bases between the two ends. This CDR3 region has 12 residues.